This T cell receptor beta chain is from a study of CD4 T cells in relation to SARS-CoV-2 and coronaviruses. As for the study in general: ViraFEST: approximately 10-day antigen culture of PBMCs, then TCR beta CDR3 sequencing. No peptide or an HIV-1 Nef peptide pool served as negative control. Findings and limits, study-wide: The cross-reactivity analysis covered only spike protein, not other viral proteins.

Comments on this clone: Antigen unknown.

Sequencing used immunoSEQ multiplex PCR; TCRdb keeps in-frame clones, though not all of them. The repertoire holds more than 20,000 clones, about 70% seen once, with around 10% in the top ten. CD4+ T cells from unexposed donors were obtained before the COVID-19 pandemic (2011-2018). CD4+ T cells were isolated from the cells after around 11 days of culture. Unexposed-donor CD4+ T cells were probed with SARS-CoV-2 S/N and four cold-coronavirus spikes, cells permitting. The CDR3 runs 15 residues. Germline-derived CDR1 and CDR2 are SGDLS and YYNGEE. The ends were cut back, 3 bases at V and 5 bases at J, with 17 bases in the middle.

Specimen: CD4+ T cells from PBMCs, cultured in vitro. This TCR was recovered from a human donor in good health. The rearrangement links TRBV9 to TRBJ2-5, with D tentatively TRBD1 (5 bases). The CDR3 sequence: CASSADPGPVETQYF. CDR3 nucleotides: TGTGCCAGCAGCGCCGACCCAGGGCCCGTTGAGACCCAGTACTTC.